This T cell receptor (beta chain) comes out of a study of blood T cell repertoires in COVID-19. In the study overall: PBMCs, B-cell-depleted T cells, or T cells provided the cDNA or gDNA that made up the material.

As handled by the study authors: Amplification of reference gene primers was used by the study to estimate nucleated cell counts. Profiled with immunoSEQ multiplex PCR; TCRdb holds only in-frame clones, not every one. For V, J and clone size, that table is used; D and trimming come from the DNA. This table holds 200,000 to 250,000 clones, about 85% found once. CDR3 length: 16 residues. CDR1 and CDR2 from the germline V gene are LGHNA and YSLEER. J lost 7 bases, V lost 0 bases, and 6 bases had no gene match. This rearrangement joins TRBV4-3 to TRBJ1-6, with TRBD1 matching 7 bases. The clonotype comes from a woman aged 18-29 years who had recovered from COVID-19. Material: peripheral blood. CDR3 DNA: TGCGCCAGCAGCCAAGATCTGTTAGGGGGCAATTCACCCCTCCACTTT. Translating it yields CASSQDLLGGNSPLHF.